The 7 T cell receptor beta chains below were found in one sample sequenced in a study of blood T cell repertoires in COVID-19. Method: immunoSEQ multiplex PCR; TCRdb's copy keeps in-frame clones and lacks some. Found here are some 70,000 clones, approximately 80% of them singletons; the top ten hold less than 45%. Sample: peripheral blood. The receptors shown here come from a man at least 80 years old with acute or convalescent COVID-19.

The V and J genes are TRBV28 and TRBJ1-6, with D unclear. The CDR3 is made up of 14 amino acids. Germline CDR1 MDHEN, CDR2 SYDVKM. V gave up 3 bases and J gave up 7 bases, with 10 bases separating them. CDR3 region: CASSFRMRNSPLHF. As DNA, the CDR3 is TGTGCCAGCAGTTTCCGGATGAGGAATTCACCCCTCCACTTT.

This clone was picked up one time. The J gene is TRBJ1-5, the V gene TRBV2; D ambiguous. Trimming took off 6 bases at V and 0 bases at J, with 12 bases between the two ends. In germline, CDR1 is SNHLY, CDR2 FYNNEI. The CDR3 totals 15 residues. The CDR3 DNA sequence: TGTGCCAGCAGGCAGGAGGATAGTAGCAATCAGCCCCAGCATTTT. As protein: CASRQEDSSNQPQHF.

The V and J genes are TRBV30 and TRBJ1-5, with D maybe TRBD1 (5 bases). In germline, CDR1 is GTSNPN, CDR2 SVGIG (reference sequence). Trimming took 2 bases from V and 9 from J, leaving 14 bases between them. This CDR3 region has 13 residues. The CDR3 DNA follows: TGTGCCTGGAGTATTTCAGGGAAACGGCCCCAGCATTTT. This sequence encodes CAWSISGKRPQHF. Looking up the rest from reference TRBV30 and TRBJ1-5 gives the full variable domain: SQTIHQWPATLVQPVGSPLSLECTVEGTSNPNLYWYRQAAGRGLQLLFYSVGIGQISSEVPQNLSASRPQDRQFILSSKKLLLSDSGFYLCAWSISGKRPQHFGDGTRLSIL.

This sequence joins TRBV6-4 and TRBJ1-1; a weak D match, TRBD1 (5 bases). V was clipped by 9 bases and J by 5 bases, with 19 bases between them. Germline CDR1 reads MRHNA; CDR2 reads SNTAGT. The CDR3 spans 14 residues. CDR3 loop: CASSLKGQGTEAFF. Here the CDR3 DNA reads TGTGCCAGTAGCCTGAAGGGGCAAGGAACTGAAGCTTTCTTT.

The J gene is TRBJ1-2, the V gene TRBV6-5; D is perhaps TRBD1 (6 bases). Trimming stripped 7 bases from V and 4 bases from J, with 16 bases between. This CDR3 spans 14 amino acids. Germline V gene data show CDR1 as MNHEY and CDR2 as SVGAGI. The CDR3 DNA is TGTGCCAGCATGTGGAACAGGGTTCTCTATGGCTACACCTTC. It codes for CASMWNRVLYGYTF.

In its sample, this clone was seen a few times. V gene TRBV3-1 (or the pseudogene TRBV3-2) combines with J gene TRBJ1-1; tentative D call: TRBD1 (6 bases). Trimming left V 2 bases short and J 10 bases short, with 14 bases between. The CDR3 totals 13 residues. Germline assignment: CDR1 LGHDT and CDR2 YNNKEL (reference sequence). CDR3 protein: CASSQTGRGGAFF. The CDR3 coding sequence is TGTGCCAGCAGCCAAACAGGGCGCGGTGGAGCTTTCTTT.

The J gene is TRBJ2-3, the V gene TRBV5-1; D might be TRBD1 (5 bases). The CDR3 extends over 15 amino acids. The germline gives CDR1 SGHRS, CDR2 YFSETQ. V was pared by 0 bases and J by 1 base, with 9 bases between. CDR3 region: CASSLATQGTDTQYF. The CDR3 DNA reads as TGCGCCAGCAGCTTGGCTACACAGGGCACAGATACGCAGTATTTT.